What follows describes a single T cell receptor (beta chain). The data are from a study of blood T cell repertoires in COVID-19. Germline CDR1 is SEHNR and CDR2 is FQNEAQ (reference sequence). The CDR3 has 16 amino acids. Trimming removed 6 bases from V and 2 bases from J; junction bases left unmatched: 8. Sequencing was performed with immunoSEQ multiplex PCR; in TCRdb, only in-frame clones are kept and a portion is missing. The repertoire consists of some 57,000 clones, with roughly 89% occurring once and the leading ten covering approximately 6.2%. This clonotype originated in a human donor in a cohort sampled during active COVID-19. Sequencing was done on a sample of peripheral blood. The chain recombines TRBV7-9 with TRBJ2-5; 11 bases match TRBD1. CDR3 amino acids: CASSSGTGGRQETQYF. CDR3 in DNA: TGTGCCAGCAGTTCCGGGACAGGGGGGCGTCAAGAGACCCAGTACTTC.